This TCR beta chain is drawn from a study of cytomegalovirus exposure and HLA in healthy donors. The V end was cut by 4 bases, the J end by 2 bases, with 12 bases between. CDR3 length: 14 residues. CDR1 is SNHLY and CDR2 is FYNNEI in the germline V gene. As to this clone: The antigen remains undetermined.

Primers: 60 Vbeta forward and 13 Jbeta reverse. Method: immunoSEQ multiplex PCR; TCRdb's copy keeps in-frame clones and lacks some. Among under 250,000 clones, roughly three quarters were seen once, and the ten largest hold roughly 1.5%. Whole-study results and caveats: Earlier analysis yielded a pattern in which most TCR beta V segments were productive about 90% or about 30% of the time. Upon later analysis, TCR association rates were observed to vary by HLA locus, being highest for DRB1 and lowest for HLA-C. Later genetic work tied a missense DCLRE1C variant to beta-chain V and J trimming.

Sequencing input: PBMCs. The chain employs TRBV2 and TRBJ2-7; weak D call: TRBD1 (5 bases). This TCR was sampled from a man aged 50-59 years in good health and CMV-seronegative. DNA of the CDR3: TGTGCCAGCAGTGTCAGACAGATTACCTACGAGCAGTACTTC. Translation gives CASSVRQITYEQYF.